The entry that follows covers one T cell receptor (beta chain) sequence. Sequencing used immunoSEQ v3. Repertoires were generated with immunoSEQ multiplex PCR, while TCRdb's copy carries only in-frame clones and drops some. Here the sample spans about 46,000 clones, around 86% being singletons. The data were obtained in a study of TIL therapy for anti-PD-1-resistant metastatic lung cancer. At the level of the study: By whole-exome sequencing, median non-synonymous tumor mutation burden was roughly 1.6 mutations per megabase.

The CDR3 loop spans 13 amino acids. From germline, CDR1 is LNHDA and CDR2 SQIVND (reference sequence). V lost 3 bases, J lost 6 bases, and 11 bases lay in between. Indicated time point: pre-treatment sample, taken before nivolumab and TIL therapy. Enrollment ran from 2017 to early 2020. The rearrangement joins TRBV19 to TRBJ2-5; a possible D gene is TRBD2 (6 bases). This clonotype was sampled from a person between 25 and 79 years old with non-small cell lung cancer. The sample was blood, taken at baseline. CDR3 sequence reads: CASSIGGGKTQYF. The CDR3 nucleotides read TGTGCCAGTAGTATTGGGGGAGGAAAGACCCAGTACTTC.